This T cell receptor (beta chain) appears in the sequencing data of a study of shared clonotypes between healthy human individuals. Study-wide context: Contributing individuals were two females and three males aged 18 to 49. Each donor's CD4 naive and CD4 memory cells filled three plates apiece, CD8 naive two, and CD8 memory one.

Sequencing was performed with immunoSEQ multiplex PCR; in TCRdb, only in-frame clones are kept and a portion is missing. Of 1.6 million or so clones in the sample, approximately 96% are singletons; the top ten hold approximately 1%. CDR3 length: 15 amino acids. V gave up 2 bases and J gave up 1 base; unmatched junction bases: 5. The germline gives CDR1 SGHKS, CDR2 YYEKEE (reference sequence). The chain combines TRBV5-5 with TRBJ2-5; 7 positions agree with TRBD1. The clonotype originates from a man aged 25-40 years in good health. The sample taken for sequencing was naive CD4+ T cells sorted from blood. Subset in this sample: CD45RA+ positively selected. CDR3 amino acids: CASSLEGTVQETQYF. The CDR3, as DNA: TGTGCCAGCAGCTTAGAGGGGACAGTCCAAGAGACCCAGTACTTC.